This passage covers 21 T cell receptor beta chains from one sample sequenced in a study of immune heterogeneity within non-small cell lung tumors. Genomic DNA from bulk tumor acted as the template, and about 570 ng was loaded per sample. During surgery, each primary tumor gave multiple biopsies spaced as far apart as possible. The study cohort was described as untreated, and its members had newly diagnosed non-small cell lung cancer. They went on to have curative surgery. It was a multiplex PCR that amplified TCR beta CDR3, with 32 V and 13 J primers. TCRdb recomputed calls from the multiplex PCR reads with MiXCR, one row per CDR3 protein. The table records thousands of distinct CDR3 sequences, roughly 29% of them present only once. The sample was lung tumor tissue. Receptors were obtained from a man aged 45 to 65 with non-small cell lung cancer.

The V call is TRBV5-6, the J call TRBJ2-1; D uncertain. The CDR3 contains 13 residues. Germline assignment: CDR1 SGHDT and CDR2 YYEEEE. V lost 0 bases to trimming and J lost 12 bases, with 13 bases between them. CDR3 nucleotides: TGTGCCAGCAGCTTGGCCGCGGTTAGAAGGCAGTTCTTC. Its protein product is CASSLAAVRRQFF. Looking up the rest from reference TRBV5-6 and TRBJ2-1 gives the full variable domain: DAGVTQSPTHLIKTRGQQVTLRCSPKSGHDTVSWYQQALGQGPQFIFQYYEEEERQRGNFPDRFSGHQFPNYSSELNVNALLLGDSALYLCASSLAAVRRQFFGPGTRLTVL.

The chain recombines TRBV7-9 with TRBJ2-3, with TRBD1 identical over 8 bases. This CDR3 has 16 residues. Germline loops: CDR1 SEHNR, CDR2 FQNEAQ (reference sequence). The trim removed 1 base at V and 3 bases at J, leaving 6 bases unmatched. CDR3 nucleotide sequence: TGTGCCAGCAGCTTAGGGCAGGGGGCAGGGACAGATACGCAGTATTTT. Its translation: CASSLGQGAGTDTQYF.

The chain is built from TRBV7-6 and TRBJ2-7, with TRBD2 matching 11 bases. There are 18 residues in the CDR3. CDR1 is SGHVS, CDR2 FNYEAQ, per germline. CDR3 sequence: CVTSHIAGGLSASYEQYF. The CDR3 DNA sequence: TGTGTCACCAGCCACATAGCGGGAGGGCTGAGTGCGTCCTACGAGCAGTACTTC.

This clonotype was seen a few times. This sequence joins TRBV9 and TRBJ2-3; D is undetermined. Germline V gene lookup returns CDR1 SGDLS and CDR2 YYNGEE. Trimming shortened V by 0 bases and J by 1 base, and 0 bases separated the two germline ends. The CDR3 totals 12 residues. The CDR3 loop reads CASSVGTDTQYF. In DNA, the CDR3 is TGTGCCAGCAGCGTAGGCACAGATACGCAGTATTTT.

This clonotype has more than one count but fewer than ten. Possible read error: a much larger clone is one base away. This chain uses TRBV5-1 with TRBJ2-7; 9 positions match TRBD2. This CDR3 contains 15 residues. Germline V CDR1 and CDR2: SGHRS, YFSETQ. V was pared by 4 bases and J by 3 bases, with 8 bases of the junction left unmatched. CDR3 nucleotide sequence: TGCGCCAGCAGCCCGACGACTAGCGGCGACTACGAGCAGTACTTC. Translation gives CASSPTTSGDYEQYF.

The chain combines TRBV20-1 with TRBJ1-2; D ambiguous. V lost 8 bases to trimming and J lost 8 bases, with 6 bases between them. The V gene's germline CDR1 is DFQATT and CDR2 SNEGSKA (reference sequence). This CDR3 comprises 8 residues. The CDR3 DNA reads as TGCAGTCCGAAGGGCTACACCTTC. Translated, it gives CSPKGYTF.

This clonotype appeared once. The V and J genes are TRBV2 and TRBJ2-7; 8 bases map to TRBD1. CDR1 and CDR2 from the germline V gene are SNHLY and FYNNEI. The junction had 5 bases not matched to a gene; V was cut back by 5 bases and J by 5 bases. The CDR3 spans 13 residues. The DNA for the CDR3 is TGTGCCAGCAGTCTGACAGGGGTCCACGAGCAGTACTTC. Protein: CASSLTGVHEQYF.

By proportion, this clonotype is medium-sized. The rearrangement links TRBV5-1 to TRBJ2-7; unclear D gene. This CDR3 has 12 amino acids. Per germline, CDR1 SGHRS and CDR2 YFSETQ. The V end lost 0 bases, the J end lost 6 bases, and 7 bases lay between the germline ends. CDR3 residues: CASSLVGIEQYF. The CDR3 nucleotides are TGCGCCAGCAGCTTGGTGGGGATCGAGCAGTACTTC.

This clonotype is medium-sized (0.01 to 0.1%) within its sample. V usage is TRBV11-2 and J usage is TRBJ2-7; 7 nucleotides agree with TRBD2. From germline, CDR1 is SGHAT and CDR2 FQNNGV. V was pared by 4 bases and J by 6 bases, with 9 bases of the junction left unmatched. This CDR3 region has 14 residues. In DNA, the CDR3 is TGTGCCAGCAGCTGGGGTCTAGCGGATCTCGAGCAGTACTTC. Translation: CASSWGLADLEQYF.

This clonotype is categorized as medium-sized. The DNA of the CDR3 is TGCGCGACCTACGACAATGAGCAGTTCTTC. Translation: CATYDNEQFF. The V and J genes are TRBV10-1 and TRBJ2-1; D not certain. Germline loops: CDR1 WNHNN, CDR2 SYGVQD (reference sequence). The CDR3 covers 10 residues.

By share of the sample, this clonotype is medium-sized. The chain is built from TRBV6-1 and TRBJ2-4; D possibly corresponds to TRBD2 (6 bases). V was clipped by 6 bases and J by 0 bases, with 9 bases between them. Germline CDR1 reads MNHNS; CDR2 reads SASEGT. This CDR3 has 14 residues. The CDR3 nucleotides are TGTGCCAGCAGGGGAGGATTAGCCAAAAACATTCAGTACTTC. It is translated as CASRGGLAKNIQYF.

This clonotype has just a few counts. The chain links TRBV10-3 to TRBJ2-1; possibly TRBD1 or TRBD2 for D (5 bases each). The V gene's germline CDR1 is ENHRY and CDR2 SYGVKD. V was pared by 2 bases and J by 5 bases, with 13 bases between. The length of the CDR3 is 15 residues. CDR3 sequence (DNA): TGTGCCATCAGTGAGGGGACGGTGGGACACAATGAGCAGTTCTTC. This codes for CAISEGTVGHNEQFF.

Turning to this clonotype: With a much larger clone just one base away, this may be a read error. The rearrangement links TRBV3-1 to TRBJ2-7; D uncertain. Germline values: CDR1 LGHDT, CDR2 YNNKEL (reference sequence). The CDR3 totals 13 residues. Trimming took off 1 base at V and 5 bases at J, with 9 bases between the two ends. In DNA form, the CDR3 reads TGTGCCAGCAGCCAAGGTGCCGGTCACGAGCAGTACTTC. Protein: CASSQGAGHEQYF.

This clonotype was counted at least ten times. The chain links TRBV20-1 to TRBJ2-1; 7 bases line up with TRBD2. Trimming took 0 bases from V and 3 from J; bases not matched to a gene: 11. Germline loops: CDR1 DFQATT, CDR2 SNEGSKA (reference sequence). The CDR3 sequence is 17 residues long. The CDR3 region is CSARDRGASGSYNEQFF. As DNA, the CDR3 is TGCAGTGCTAGAGATCGGGGAGCTAGCGGAAGCTACAATGAGCAGTTCTTC.

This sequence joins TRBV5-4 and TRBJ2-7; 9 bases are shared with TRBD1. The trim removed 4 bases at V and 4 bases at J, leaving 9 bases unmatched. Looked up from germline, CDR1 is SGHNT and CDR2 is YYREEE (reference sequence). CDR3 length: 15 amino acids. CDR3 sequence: CASSLSGTGRYEQYF. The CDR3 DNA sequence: TGTGCCAGCAGCCTTTCGGGGACAGGGCGTTACGAGCAGTACTTC.

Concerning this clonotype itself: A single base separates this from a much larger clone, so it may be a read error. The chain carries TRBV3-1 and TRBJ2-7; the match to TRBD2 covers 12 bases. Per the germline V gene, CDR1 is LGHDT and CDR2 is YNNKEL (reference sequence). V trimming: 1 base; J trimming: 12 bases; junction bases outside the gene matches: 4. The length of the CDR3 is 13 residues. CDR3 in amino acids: CASSQVLAGGPYF. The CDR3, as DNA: TGTGCCAGCAGCCAAGTCCTAGCGGGAGGGCCGTACTTC.

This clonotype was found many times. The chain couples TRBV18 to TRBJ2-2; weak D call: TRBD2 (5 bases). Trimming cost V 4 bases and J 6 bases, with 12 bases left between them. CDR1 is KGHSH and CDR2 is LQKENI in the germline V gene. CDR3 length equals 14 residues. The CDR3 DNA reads TGTGCCAGCTCACTACCGCCTAGCCCCGGGGAGCTGTTTTTT. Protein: CASSLPPSPGELFF. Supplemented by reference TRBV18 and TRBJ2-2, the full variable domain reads NAGVMQNPRHLVRRRGQEARLRCSPMKGHSHVYWYRQLPEEGLKFMVYLQKENIIDESGMPKERFSAEFPKEGPSILRIQQVVRGDSAAYFCASSLPPSPGELFFGEGSRLTVL.

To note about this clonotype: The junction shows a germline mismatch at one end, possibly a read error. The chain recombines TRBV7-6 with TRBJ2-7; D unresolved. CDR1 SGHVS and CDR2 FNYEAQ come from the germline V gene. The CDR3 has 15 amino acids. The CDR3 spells CSSATLDATPYEQYF. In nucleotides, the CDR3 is TGTTCCAGCGCAACCTTGGACGCGACACCCTACGAGCAGTACTTC.

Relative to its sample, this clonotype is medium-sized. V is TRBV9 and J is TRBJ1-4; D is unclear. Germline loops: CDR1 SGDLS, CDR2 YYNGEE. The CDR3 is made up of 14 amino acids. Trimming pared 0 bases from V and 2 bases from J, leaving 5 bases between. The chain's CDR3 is CASSVAGTNEKLFF. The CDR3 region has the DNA TGTGCCAGCAGCGTAGCCGGGACTAATGAAAAACTGTTTTTT.

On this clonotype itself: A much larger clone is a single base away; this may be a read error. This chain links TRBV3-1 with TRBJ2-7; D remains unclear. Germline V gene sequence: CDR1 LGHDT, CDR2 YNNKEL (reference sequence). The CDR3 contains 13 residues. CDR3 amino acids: CVSSQDAGHEQYF. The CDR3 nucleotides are TGTGTCAGCAGCCAAGATGCCGGTCACGAGCAGTACTTC.

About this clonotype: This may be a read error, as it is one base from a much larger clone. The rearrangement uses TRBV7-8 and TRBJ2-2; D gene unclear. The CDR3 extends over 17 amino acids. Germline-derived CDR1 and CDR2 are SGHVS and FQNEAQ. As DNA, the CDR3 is TGTGCCATCAGCTTAGAAGCCCTTGCTTCTAACACCGGGGAGCTGTTTTTT. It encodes CAISLEALASNTGELFF.